This T cell receptor (beta chain) was observed in a study of early stage breast cancer tumors. As for the study in general: Each sample averaged around 9.2-fold read coverage.

Overall study results and limits: Tumors had approximately 2.6-fold higher T cell density and higher clonality than adjacent normal breast tissue.

Measured with immunoSEQ multiplex PCR; TCRdb has only the in-frame clones, and not every one. The sample records about 28,000 clones, around 50% being singletons. The trim removed 2 bases at V and 2 bases at J, leaving 7 bases unmatched. This CDR3 has 16 amino acids. The V gene's germline CDR1 is SEHNR and CDR2 FQNEAQ (reference sequence). About 20-55 mg of tumor tissue was diced per sample. This clone is a singleton in its sample. No antigen is known for it. The chain couples TRBV7-9 to TRBJ2-5; 8 bases agree with TRBD2. Sequenced sample: breast tumor tissue. The clonotype was recovered from a person between 50 and 60 years old with breast cancer. CDR3 DNA sequence: TGTGCCAGCAGCTTACAAGCGGGAGTGACTCAAGAGACCCAGTACTTC. It yields the protein CASSLQAGVTQETQYF.